These 25 T cell receptor beta chains were all obtained from the same sample, sequenced in a study of yellow fever vaccine responses in identical twins. A single record per CDR3 protein comes from TCRdb applying MiXCR to the RT-PCR reads. In the table there are about 4,000 distinct CDR3 sequences, around 81% of which are singletons. Sequenced material: T cells from blood (PBMCs), unsorted or a sorted subset (not recorded which), taken before or after yellow fever vaccination (not recorded which). These receptors all stem from a woman under 30 who received the yellow fever vaccine.

The chain uses TRBV18 and TRBJ1-2; D unclear. Germline V gives CDR1 KGHSH, CDR2 LQKENI. This CDR3 has 14 amino acids. V lost 5 bases and J lost 4, with 14 bases in between. The CDR3 sequence is CASSTAVDTYGYTF. In DNA, the CDR3 is TGTGCCAGCTCAACCGCGGTAGATACCTATGGCTACACCTTC.

V usage is TRBV18 and J usage is TRBJ2-3; 8 bases line up with TRBD1. CDR3 length: 15 residues. J gave up 3 bases and V 6 bases, and 8 bases lay outside the gene matches. Germline V gene sequence: CDR1 KGHSH, CDR2 LQKENI. This CDR3 is CASSFDRGGTDTQYF. Here the CDR3 DNA reads TGTGCCAGCTCGTTCGACAGGGGAGGTACAGATACGCAGTATTTT.

This clonotype was found a few times. This chain links TRBV11-3 with TRBJ2-1; TRBD2 matches at 12 bases. The CDR3 is 16 amino acids. The V segment lost 4 bases and the J segment 4 bases; nucleotides outside the gene matches: 5. The germline gives CDR1 SGHNT, CDR2 YENEEA. For the CDR3, the DNA is TGTGCCAGCAGCTCAGGACTAGCGGGAATGTACAATGAGCAGTTCTTC. Residues: CASSSGLAGMYNEQFF.

This chain connects TRBV20-1 to TRBJ2-1; maybe TRBD2 (6 bases). Germline V gene sequence: CDR1 DFQATT, CDR2 SNEGSKA (reference sequence). CDR3 length: 14 amino acids. V was cut by 2 bases and J by 4 bases, with 12 bases left in between. This chain's CDR3 is CSARTAGQYNEQFF. DNA of the CDR3: TGCAGTGCTAGAACAGCGGGCCAGTACAATGAGCAGTTCTTC.

J is TRBJ2-4 and V is TRBV5-1; weak D call: TRBD1 (6 bases). This CDR3 is built from 13 residues. Germline assignment: CDR1 SGHRS and CDR2 YFSETQ. Trimming removed 0 bases at V and 7 bases at J, with 8 bases between. The CDR3 spells CASSLGQGNIQYF. CDR3 coding DNA: TGCGCCAGCAGCTTGGGCCAGGGGAACATTCAGTACTTC.

The chain combines TRBV20-1 with TRBJ2-1; 11 positions match TRBD2. Germline loops: CDR1 DFQATT, CDR2 SNEGSKA (reference sequence). CDR3 size: 17 residues. Germline trimming cut 3 bases from V and 4 bases from J; bases unmatched to any gene: 11. The CDR3: CSARSGVLAGGYNEQFF. Written as DNA, the CDR3 is TGCAGTGCTAGGTCAGGGGTCCTAGCGGGAGGTTACAATGAGCAGTTCTTC.

The chain joins TRBV18 to TRBJ2-3; either TRBD1 or TRBD2 may fit D (5 bases each). V dropped 0 bases and J dropped 4 bases, with 14 bases sitting between them. Germline V CDR1 and CDR2: KGHSH, LQKENI. The CDR3 has 16 residues. Written as DNA, the CDR3 is TGTGCCAGCTCACCACCAGGGACCCCACTGGCAGATACGCAGTATTTT. Encoded protein: CASSPPGTPLADTQYF.

CDR3 loop: CATSTKAYSYNEQFF. DNA for the CDR3: TGTGCCACCAGCACGAAAGCGTACTCCTACAATGAGCAGTTCTTC. This chain connects TRBV15 to TRBJ2-1; the D is unclear. CDR3 length: 15 amino acids. Germline CDR1 and CDR2: LNHNV and YYDKDF (reference sequence). Trimming removed 4 bases at V and 0 bases at J, with 10 bases between.

The chain recombines TRBV19 with TRBJ2-5, with TRBD1 matching over 8 bases. Germline assignment: CDR1 LNHDA and CDR2 SQIVND (reference sequence). The J segment lost 3 bases and the V segment lost 5 bases, leaving 8 bases of the junction unmatched. The CDR3 runs to 15 residues. CDR3 DNA sequence: TGTGCCAGTAGTTCACAGGGGGTTGTAAAAGAGACCCAGTACTTC. Residues: CASSSQGVVKETQYF.

The chain links TRBV20-1 to TRBJ2-7; 12 positions agree with TRBD2. The CDR3 extends over 16 amino acids. Germline V gives CDR1 DFQATT, CDR2 SNEGSKA (reference sequence). V dropped 1 base and J dropped 4; count of bases not matched to a gene: 8. The CDR3, as DNA: TGCAGTGCTAGAGGATCGACTAGCGGGAGAGTTTACGAGCAGTACTTC. It translates to CSARGSTSGRVYEQYF.

The chain couples TRBV18 to TRBJ1-1; 8 bases line up with TRBD1. The CDR3 consists of 14 residues. Germline V gene lookup returns CDR1 KGHSH and CDR2 LQKENI. V was clipped by 6 bases and J by 1 base; unmatched bases: 4. The CDR3 nucleotides read TGTGCCAGCTCCCAGGACAGGGCGAACACTGAAGCTTTCTTT. Its protein product is CASSQDRANTEAFF.

This sequence joins TRBV6-2 or TRBV6-3 and TRBJ2-7; D unclear. Germline V gives CDR1 MNHEY, CDR2 SVGEGT. V shed 2 bases and J shed 2 bases, with 13 bases lying between them. The CDR3 is 15 amino acids. The CDR3 spells CASSYGVQGTYEQYF. CDR3 coding DNA: TGTGCCAGCAGTTACGGGGTGCAAGGGACCTACGAGCAGTACTTC.

The gene calls are TRBV4-3 and TRBJ2-1, with D perhaps given as TRBD1 or TRBD2 (5 bases each). Germline CDR1 reads LGHNA; CDR2 reads YSLEER. The CDR3 loop spans 17 amino acids. V shed 1 base and J shed 4 bases, with 17 bases lying between them. As DNA, the CDR3 is TGCGCCAGCAGCCAAGTAGACCTGGGGGTAACTTACAATGAGCAGTTCTTC. This translates into CASSQVDLGVTYNEQFF.

J is TRBJ1-5 and V is TRBV4-3, with a weak D call TRBD1 (5 bases). Germline CDR1 and CDR2: LGHNA and YSLEER. V lost 1 base, J lost 2 bases, and 12 bases lay in between. The CDR3 has 16 residues. The DNA of the CDR3 is TGCGCCAGCAGCCAAGGGACTGGGGGTGGCAATCAGCCCCAGCATTTT. Its translation: CASSQGTGGGNQPQHF.

This chain uses TRBV11-1 with TRBJ2-3; 11 bases fit TRBD1. Germline CDR1 is SGHAT and CDR2 is FQDESV (reference sequence). The CDR3 covers 15 residues. Trimming cost V 5 bases and J 4 bases; bases outside gene matches: 5. CDR3 nucleotide sequence: TGTGCCAGCAGCCTCGGACAGGGGGCTGCAGATACGCAGTATTTT. Encoded protein: CASSLGQGAADTQYF.

The chain couples TRBV11-1 to TRBJ1-1, with D hard to call. This CDR3 region has 15 residues. Deletions cut 1 base from V and 1 base from J, with 10 bases between. Germline values: CDR1 SGHAT, CDR2 FQDESV (reference sequence). CDR3 in DNA: TGTGCCAGCAGCTTAGTTGGGATTCAGAACACTGAAGCTTTCTTT. This gives the protein CASSLVGIQNTEAFF.

This chain connects TRBV20-1 to TRBJ2-1, with 7 bases identical to TRBD1. V shed 7 bases and J 4 bases; nucleotides not matched to a gene: 7. This CDR3 spans 13 amino acids. Germline assignment: CDR1 DFQATT and CDR2 SNEGSKA (reference sequence). Here the CDR3 reads CSVVPGQYNEQFF. Here the CDR3 DNA reads TGCAGTGTAGTACCGGGACAGTACAATGAGCAGTTCTTC.

The V gene is TRBV29-1, the J gene TRBJ2-1; 12 nucleotides agree with TRBD2. Germline CDR1 and CDR2: SQVTM and ANQGSEA. This CDR3 has 14 amino acids. The J segment lost 0 bases and the V segment lost 6 bases, leaving 0 bases of the junction unmatched. The CDR3 protein is CSVTSGSSYNEQFF. The CDR3 DNA is TGCAGCGTGACTAGCGGGAGCTCCTACAATGAGCAGTTCTTC.

The rearrangement uses TRBV12-3 or TRBV12-4 and TRBJ1-1, with 7 bases identical to TRBD1. This CDR3 has 15 amino acids. The V and J ends lost 5 bases and 2 bases, in that order; junction bases with no gene match: 8. This chain's CDR3 is CASSDRDRENTEAFF. The CDR3 coding sequence is TGTGCCAGCAGTGACAGGGACAGAGAAAACACTGAAGCTTTCTTT.

The rearrangement uses TRBV20-1 and TRBJ1-5, with 10 bases aligning to TRBD1. V gave up 5 bases and J gave up 4 bases; unmatched junction bases: 5. This CDR3 region has 14 residues. Germline V CDR1 and CDR2: DFQATT, SNEGSKA (reference sequence). The CDR3 is CSAQGTGVNQPQHF. For the CDR3, the DNA is TGCAGTGCTCAAGGGACAGGGGTTAATCAGCCCCAGCATTTT.

This clonotype came up a few times. The J gene is TRBJ2-5, the V gene TRBV5-1; 8 positions match TRBD1. Germline V lookup: CDR1 SGHRS, CDR2 YFSETQ. Trimming removed 3 bases from V and 4 bases from J; junction bases left unmatched: 8. The CDR3 has 15 amino acids. DNA of the CDR3: TGCGCCAGCAGCTCCACCGGGACAGGTGGAGAGACCCAGTACTTC. Encoded protein: CASSSTGTGGETQYF.

The table lists this clonotype with a count of one. This sequence joins TRBV5-1 and TRBJ2-2, with no clear D. Germline V gene data show CDR1 as SGHRS and CDR2 as YFSETQ. Trimming left V 1 base short and J 0 bases short, with 10 bases between. The CDR3 runs 16 residues. In DNA, the CDR3 is TGCGCCAGCAGCTTGAGTGGGCTACCGAACACCGGGGAGCTGTTTTTT. It translates to CASSLSGLPNTGELFF.

The gene calls are TRBV2 and TRBJ1-1; 8 nucleotides agree with TRBD1. Losses at the gene ends were 6 bases for V and 1 base for J; bases not matched to a gene: 4. This CDR3 is built from 14 residues. Germline V gene data show CDR1 as SNHLY and CDR2 as FYNNEI. For the CDR3, the DNA is TGTGCCAGCAGGATAGGGACAGGGAACACTGAAGCTTTCTTT. Translation: CASRIGTGNTEAFF.

CDR3 DNA sequence: TGTGCCAGCAAGAGAGGTCCCAATGAGCAGTTCTTC. This sequence encodes CASKRGPNEQFF. The rearrangement links TRBV2 to TRBJ2-1; D is uncertain. Trimming removed 7 bases from V and 6 bases from J, with 10 bases in between. The germline V gene has CDR1 SNHLY and CDR2 FYNNEI. This CDR3 is built from 12 residues.

The chain links TRBV29-1 to TRBJ2-5; 8 bases map to TRBD1. Germline V gene data show CDR1 as SQVTM and CDR2 as ANQGSEA. CDR3 length: 14 amino acids. V dropped 7 bases and J dropped 7; count of bases not matched to a gene: 14. Here the CDR3 reads CSALDRVGLGTQYF. Written as DNA, the CDR3 is TGCAGCGCCTTGGACAGGGTGGGTTTAGGGACCCAGTACTTC.